The following is a T cell receptor beta chain sequence with its context. Its matching antigen is unknown. One junction end does not reproduce the germline sequence, and a read error may be involved. Pooled in the analysis were second doses at about 4 or about 12 weeks. The table came from immunoSEQ multiplex PCR; TCRdb's copy has only in-frame clones and leaves some out. The sample holds 150,000 or so clones, roughly 90% seen once. From germline, CDR1 is SGHAT and CDR2 FQNNGV. This CDR3 is built from 17 residues. The record originates from a study of T cell responses to AZD1222 COVID-19 vaccine. Study-wide points: Reportedly, close to half of spike-specific TCRs are directed against unmutated variant regions. None of the repertoires were sampled until the peak T cell response had passed. Researchers report vaccine-associated CD4 TCRs spanning spike, with dominance at 160-218 and 743-854.

The sequence was collected from an adult who received the AZD1222 COVID-19 vaccine. Sequencing used peripheral blood, obtained 28 days after the second AZD1222 dose. The chain combines TRBV11-2 with TRBJ1-6; no definite D call. CDR3 sequence: CASSKPGVPRYNSPPHF. CDR3 coding DNA: TGTGCCAGCAGCAAACCCGGGGTGCCCCGATATAATTCACCCCCCCACTTT. Based on the CDR3 plus reference TRBV11-2 and TRBJ1-6, the full variable domain is EAGVAQSPRYKIIEKRQSVAFWCNPISGHATLYWYQQILGQGPKLLIQFQNNGVVDDSQLPKDRFSAERLKGVDSTLKIQPAKLEDSAVYLCASSKPGVPRYNSPPHFGNGTRLTVT.